This T cell receptor beta chain was captured by sequencing in a study of T cells in Graves' hyperthyroidism and ophthalmopathy. Points from the study as a whole: Most thyroid clonotypes expanded above 0.001 were also detected in blood. From stable hyperthyroidism, ophthalmopathy was separated by a 13 V-J model.

The CDR3 is made up of 14 amino acids. V was trimmed by 3 bases and J by 6 bases, leaving 10 bases between them. Germline V CDR1 and CDR2: SGHDT, YYEEEE. What was amplified from RNA transcripts were TCR beta CDR3 regions. During a first-round RT-PCR of the TCR CDR3, the HTBI primer set was used. TCRdb itself ran the multiplex PCR reads through MiXCR, one entry per CDR3 protein. The repertoire includes around 560,000 distinct CDR3 sequences, 16% of them detected once, and about 17% sits in the top ten. There are a few counts of this clonotype. Its antigen is not identified. Among the patients, aged 18 to 65, hyperthyroidism was newly diagnosed and had lasted under 2 months. Reasons for excluding patients were uncontrolled infection, other autoimmune disease, pregnancy or lactation.

The sequenced sample consisted of blood. The receptor was isolated from a young woman with Graves' hyperthyroidism. The rearrangement joins TRBV5-6 to TRBJ1-6; a weak D match, TRBD1 (5 bases). The CDR3 sequence: CASSSDIINSPLHF. Written as DNA, the CDR3 is TGTGCCAGCAGCTCGGACATTATTAATTCACCCCTCCACTTT.